Listed here are 23 T cell receptor beta chains from one sample, sequenced in a study of T cell changes during pregnancy in multiple sclerosis. Profiled with immunoSEQ multiplex PCR; TCRdb holds only in-frame clones, not every one. The sample lists about 100,000 clones; approximately 94% were seen once. Sequenced material: peripheral blood, taken in the second trimester of pregnancy. These receptors originate from a female donor with multiple sclerosis, enrolled in a pregnancy study.

The chain has TRBV11-2 and TRBJ1-4, with a weak D call TRBD1 (5 bases). The V and J ends lost 3 bases and 5 bases respectively, with 10 bases between them. This CDR3 contains 14 residues. Per the germline V gene, CDR1 is SGHAT and CDR2 is FQNNGV. CDR3 in DNA: TGTGCCAGCAGCTTCGGGACTTCAAATGAAAAACTGTTTTTT. This sequence encodes CASSFGTSNEKLFF.

This clone was picked up a small number of times. V and J are TRBV2 and TRBJ1-4; D ambiguous. The CDR3 contains 13 residues. V was cut by 5 bases and J by 10 bases, with 14 bases left in between. Germline CDR1 SNHLY, CDR2 FYNNEI. In DNA form, the CDR3 reads TGTGCCAGCAGTACCCCAAGAGCGGGAAAACTGTTTTTT. Amino acid sequence: CASSTPRAGKLFF.

The chain combines TRBV5-6 with TRBJ2-7; weak D call: TRBD2 (6 bases). This CDR3 comprises 15 residues. V gave up 2 bases and J gave up 0 bases, with 12 bases separating them. Germline CDR1 and CDR2: SGHDT and YYEEEE. The CDR3 bases are TGTGCCAGCAGCTTTAGGTCACTAGCCTCCTACGAGCAGTACTTC. Translated, it gives CASSFRSLASYEQYF.

The chain uses TRBV19 and TRBJ1-1, with a weak D call TRBD1 (5 bases). CDR1 is LNHDA, CDR2 SQIVND, per germline (reference sequence). The CDR3 loop spans 15 amino acids. V was cut by 3 bases and J by 5 bases, with 16 bases left in between. CDR3: CASSIRLGGDTEAFF. The CDR3 DNA reads TGTGCCAGTAGTATTAGGTTGGGAGGGGATACTGAAGCTTTCTTT.

The chain carries TRBV19 and TRBJ2-5; the D gene is possibly TRBD1 (6 bases). The ends were cut back, 5 bases at V and 2 bases at J, with 15 bases in the middle. Germline V gene lookup returns CDR1 LNHDA and CDR2 SQIVND (reference sequence). The CDR3 loop spans 15 amino acids. CDR3 coding DNA: TGTGCCAGTAGTCCCCCGGCAGGGGCACAAGAGACCCAGTACTTC. Translation: CASSPPAGAQETQYF.

The gene calls are TRBV6-4 and TRBJ2-1, with 14 bases fitting TRBD2. The CDR3 loop spans 15 amino acids. Germline trimming cut 10 bases from V and 9 bases from J; bases unmatched to any gene: 11. Germline CDR1 and CDR2: MRHNA and SNTAGT. CDR3 DNA: TGTGCCAACCTGGGACTAGCGGGAGAAGGGAGTGAGCAGTTCTTC. It yields the protein CANLGLAGEGSEQFF.

This chain connects TRBV5-1 to TRBJ2-5, with D unresolved. The CDR3 is made up of 13 amino acids. The germline V and J ends were trimmed by 0 bases and 5 bases, with 8 bases remaining between them. Germline values: CDR1 SGHRS, CDR2 YFSETQ. The chain's CDR3 is CASSLASVETQYF. The CDR3 region has the DNA TGCGCCAGCAGCTTGGCCAGTGTCGAGACCCAGTACTTC.

The chain is built from TRBV11-2 and TRBJ2-2, with D possibly being TRBD1 (5 bases). The CDR3 totals 15 residues. Germline V gives CDR1 SGHAT, CDR2 FQNNGV. The germline V and J ends were trimmed by 1 base and 2 bases, with 8 bases remaining between them. CDR3 bases: TGTGCCAGCAGCTTAGGTCAGGGTAACACCGGGGAGCTGTTTTTT. As protein: CASSLGQGNTGELFF.

The CDR3 sequence: CASSLAGGSNEQFF. The CDR3 DNA is TGTGCCAGCAGCTTGGCGGGAGGCTCCAATGAGCAGTTCTTC. The rearrangement links TRBV5-4 to TRBJ2-1; 7 bases fit TRBD2. Germline V gene data show CDR1 as SGHNT and CDR2 as YYREEE (reference sequence). The ends lost 0 bases at V and 6 bases at J; junction bases unmatched: 3. The CDR3 covers 14 residues.

The chain carries TRBV19 and TRBJ2-1; 13 bases fit TRBD2. J lost 4 bases, V lost 8 bases, and 2 bases had no gene match. Germline-derived CDR1 and CDR2 are LNHDA and SQIVND (reference sequence). This CDR3 comprises 14 residues. The CDR3 DNA reads TGTGCCAGTGGGACTAGCGGGACTTACAATGAGCAGTTCTTC. It is translated as CASGTSGTYNEQFF. Supplemented by reference TRBV19 and TRBJ2-1, the full variable domain reads DGGITQSPKYLFRKEGQNVTLSCEQNLNHDAMYWYRQDPGQGLRLIYYSQIVNDFQKGDIAEGYSVSREKKESFPLTVTSAQKNPTAFYLCASGTSGTYNEQFFGPGTRLTVL.

The chain carries TRBV7-3 and TRBJ2-5; TRBD2 is a possible D gene (7 bases). The V end was cut by 5 bases, the J end by 4 bases, with 17 bases between. The CDR3 contains 15 residues. Germline CDR1 SGHTA, CDR2 FQGTGA. The CDR3 nucleotides read TGTGCCAGCAGCCCCCTAGGGGGAGGGCGAGAGACCCAGTACTTC. Translating it yields CASSPLGGGRETQYF.

This chain connects TRBV6-1 to TRBJ2-5; 12 bases are shared with TRBD2. This CDR3 is 17 amino acids long. Unmatched junction bases numbered 7, after V lost 3 bases and J lost 2 bases. Per germline, CDR1 MNHNS and CDR2 SASEGT. The DNA of the CDR3 is TGTGCCAGCAGTGACCCCGGGACTAGCGGGTATCAAGAGACCCAGTACTTC. Its protein is CASSDPGTSGYQETQYF.

The table lists this clone with a few counts. The chain has TRBV6-1 and TRBJ1-2; maybe TRBD1 (6 bases). V was shortened by 6 bases and J by 8 bases, with 22 bases between the two germline ends. The CDR3 contains 15 residues. CDR1 and CDR2 from the germline V gene are MNHNS and SASEGT. The CDR3 coding sequence is TGTGCCAGCAGGACGGACAGTTGGGGGCAGCGCGGCTACACCTTC. This sequence encodes CASRTDSWGQRGYTF.

The chain joins TRBV5-1 to TRBJ2-1; D may be TRBD1 (6 bases). The germline gives CDR1 SGHRS, CDR2 YFSETQ. V lost 2 bases and J lost 8, with 17 bases in between. The CDR3 runs to 15 residues. Here the CDR3 reads CASSFLTGSWDEQFF. CDR3 sequence (DNA): TGCGCCAGCAGCTTCCTGACAGGCTCCTGGGATGAGCAGTTCTTC.

The chain recombines TRBV19 with TRBJ1-2; a weak D match, TRBD1 (6 bases). The V end lost 4 bases, the J end lost 3 bases, and 6 bases lay between the germline ends. The CDR3 runs to 12 residues. Germline V gene lookup returns CDR1 LNHDA and CDR2 SQIVND (reference sequence). The CDR3 region is CASSRTDYGYTF. The CDR3, as DNA: TGTGCCAGTAGTAGGACAGACTATGGCTACACCTTC.

The chain carries TRBV30 and TRBJ1-6, with 9 positions matching TRBD1. V trimming: 3 bases; J trimming: 12 bases; junction bases outside the gene matches: 9. Germline values: CDR1 GTSNPN, CDR2 SVGIG (reference sequence). The CDR3 spans 14 residues. The CDR3 sequence is CAWSPGTGFGPLHF. CDR3 in DNA: TGTGCCTGGAGCCCCGGGACAGGGTTTGGACCCCTCCACTTT.

The chain couples TRBV5-1 to TRBJ2-1, with 10 bases that match TRBD2. The CDR3 is 14 amino acids. Per germline, CDR1 SGHRS and CDR2 YFSETQ. J lost 9 bases, V lost 0 bases, and 3 bases had no gene match. CDR3 region: CASSLAASGGEQFF. CDR3 DNA: TGCGCCAGCAGCTTGGCTGCTAGCGGGGGTGAGCAGTTCTTC. The full variable domain, its missing parts supplied by reference TRBV5-1 and TRBJ2-1, is KAGVTQTPRYLIKTRGQQVTLSCSPISGHRSVSWYQQTPGQGLQFLFEYFSETQRNKGNFPGRFSGRQFSNSRSEMNVSTLELGDSALYLCASSLAASGGEQFFGPGTRLTVL.

This chain connects TRBV5-5 to TRBJ1-5, with 7 bases identical to TRBD1. J gave up 4 bases and V 3 bases, and 4 bases lay outside the gene matches. Germline lookup yields CDR1 SGHKS and CDR2 YYEKEE (reference sequence). This CDR3 comprises 14 residues. The DNA for the CDR3 is TGTGCCAGCAGCTACGACAGGGCGAATCAGCCCCAGCATTTT. Translated: CASSYDRANQPQHF. Variable domain in full (rest from reference TRBV5-5 and TRBJ1-5): DAGVTQSPTHLIKTRGQQVTLRCSPISGHKSVSWYQQVLGQGPQFIFQYYEKEERGRGNFPDRFSARQFPNYSSELNVNALLLGDSALYLCASSYDRANQPQHFGDGTRLSIL.

V usage is TRBV6-1 and J usage is TRBJ2-1, with 13 bases lining up with TRBD2. V trimming: 1 base; J trimming: 7 bases; junction bases outside the gene matches: 4. Per the germline V gene, CDR1 is MNHNS and CDR2 is SASEGT. The CDR3 covers 16 residues. CDR3 in DNA: TGTGCCAGCAGTGAAGAACTAGCGGGAGGGCTTAATGAGCAGTTCTTC. Its translation is CASSEELAGGLNEQFF.

The chain couples TRBV5-1 to TRBJ1-1, with D possibly TRBD1 on 6 matching bases. The CDR3 is 13 residues long. V gave up 1 base and J gave up 6 bases, with 10 bases separating them. Germline V lookup: CDR1 SGHRS, CDR2 YFSETQ. This CDR3 is CASSLWTESEAFF. In nucleotides, the CDR3 is TGCGCCAGCAGCTTGTGGACAGAGTCTGAAGCTTTCTTT. The full variable domain, with the rest looked up from reference TRBV5-1 and TRBJ1-1, is KAGVTQTPRYLIKTRGQQVTLSCSPISGHRSVSWYQQTPGQGLQFLFEYFSETQRNKGNFPGRFSGRQFSNSRSEMNVSTLELGDSALYLCASSLWTESEAFFGQGTRLTVV.

The chain couples TRBV19 to TRBJ2-1; 10 bases are shared with TRBD2. Germline lookup yields CDR1 LNHDA and CDR2 SQIVND (reference sequence). The J segment lost 8 bases and the V segment lost 5 bases, leaving 6 bases of the junction unmatched. This CDR3 region has 14 residues. The CDR3 DNA sequence: TGTGCCAGTAGTCCCCAGCGGGAGGGGTATGAGCAGTTCTTC. It is translated as CASSPQREGYEQFF. Based on the CDR3 plus reference TRBV19 and TRBJ2-1, the full variable domain is DGGITQSPKYLFRKEGQNVTLSCEQNLNHDAMYWYRQDPGQGLRLIYYSQIVNDFQKGDIAEGYSVSREKKESFPLTVTSAQKNPTAFYLCASSPQREGYEQFFGPGTRLTVL.

The chain has TRBV7-9 and TRBJ1-1, with 10 bases fitting TRBD1. V gave up 1 base and J gave up 3 bases; unmatched junction bases: 5. There are 16 residues in the CDR3. CDR1 and CDR2 from the germline V gene are SEHNR and FQNEAQ (reference sequence). The CDR3 region has the DNA TGTGCCAGCAGCTTAGTAGGGGGGACAGGGGACACTGAAGCTTTCTTT. As protein: CASSLVGGTGDTEAFF.

CDR3 nucleotide sequence: TGTGCCAGCAGCCCCGCGGGAGGGGAGAATCAGCCCCAGCATTTT. Its protein is CASSPAGGENQPQHF. V usage is TRBV6-5 and J usage is TRBJ1-5; TRBD1 is a possible D gene (5 bases). The CDR3 has 15 residues. CDR1 is MNHEY, CDR2 SVGAGI, per germline. Trimming took off 6 bases at V and 4 bases at J, with 16 bases between the two ends.